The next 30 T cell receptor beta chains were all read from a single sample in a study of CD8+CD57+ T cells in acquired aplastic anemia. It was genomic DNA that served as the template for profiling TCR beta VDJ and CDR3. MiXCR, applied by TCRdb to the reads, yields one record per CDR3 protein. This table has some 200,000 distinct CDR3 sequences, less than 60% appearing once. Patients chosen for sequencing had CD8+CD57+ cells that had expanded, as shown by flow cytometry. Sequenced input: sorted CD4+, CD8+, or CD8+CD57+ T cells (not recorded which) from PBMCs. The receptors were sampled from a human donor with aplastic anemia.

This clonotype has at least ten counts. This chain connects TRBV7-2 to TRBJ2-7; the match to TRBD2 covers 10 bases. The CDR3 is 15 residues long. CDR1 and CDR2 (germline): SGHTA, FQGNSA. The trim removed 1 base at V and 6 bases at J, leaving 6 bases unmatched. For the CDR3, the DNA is TGTGCCAGCAGCTTAGTACCCCTAGCGGGAGCCGAGCAGTACTTC. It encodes CASSLVPLAGAEQYF.

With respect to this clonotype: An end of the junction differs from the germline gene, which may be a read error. In nucleotides, the CDR3 is TGTGCCAGCAGTCCACCGGGCCCCCGCGAGCAGTACTTC. Its translation: CASSPPGPREQYF. The chain joins TRBV10-3 to TRBJ2-7; unclear D gene. This CDR3 has 13 residues. Germline CDR1 is ENHRY and CDR2 is SYGVKD.

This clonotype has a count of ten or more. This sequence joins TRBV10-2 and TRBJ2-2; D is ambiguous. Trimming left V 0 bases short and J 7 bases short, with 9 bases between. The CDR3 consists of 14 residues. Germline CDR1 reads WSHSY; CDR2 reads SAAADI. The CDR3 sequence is CASSESKKGGELFF. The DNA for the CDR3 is TGCGCCAGCAGTGAGTCGAAAAAGGGCGGGGAGCTGTTTTTT.

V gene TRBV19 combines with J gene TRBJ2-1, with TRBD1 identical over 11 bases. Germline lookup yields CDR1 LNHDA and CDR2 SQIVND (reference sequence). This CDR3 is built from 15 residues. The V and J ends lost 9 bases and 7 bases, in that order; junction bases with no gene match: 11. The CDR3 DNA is TGTGCCAGCGGCAACCCGGGGACAGGGGGGAATGAGCAGTTCTTC. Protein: CASGNPGTGGNEQFF.

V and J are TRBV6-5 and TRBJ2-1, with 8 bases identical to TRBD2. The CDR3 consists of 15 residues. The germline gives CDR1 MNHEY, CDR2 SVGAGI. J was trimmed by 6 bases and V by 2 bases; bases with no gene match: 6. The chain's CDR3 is CASSYMAGGPNEQFF. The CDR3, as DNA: TGTGCCAGCAGTTACATGGCGGGAGGTCCCAATGAGCAGTTCTTC.

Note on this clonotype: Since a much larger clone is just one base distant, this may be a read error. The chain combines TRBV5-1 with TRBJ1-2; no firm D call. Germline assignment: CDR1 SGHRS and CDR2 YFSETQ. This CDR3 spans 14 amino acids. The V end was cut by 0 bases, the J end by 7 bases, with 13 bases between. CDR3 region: CASSLDGSQRGYTF. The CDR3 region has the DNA TGCGCCAGCAGCTTGGATGGCAGCCAGCGTGGCTACACCTTC.

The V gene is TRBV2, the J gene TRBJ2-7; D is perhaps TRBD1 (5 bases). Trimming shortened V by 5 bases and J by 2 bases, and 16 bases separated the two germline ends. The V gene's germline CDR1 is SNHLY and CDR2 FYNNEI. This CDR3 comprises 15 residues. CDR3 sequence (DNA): TGTGCCAGCAGTTACTCAGGCAGGGCCGCCTACGAGCAGTACTTC. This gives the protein CASSYSGRAAYEQYF.

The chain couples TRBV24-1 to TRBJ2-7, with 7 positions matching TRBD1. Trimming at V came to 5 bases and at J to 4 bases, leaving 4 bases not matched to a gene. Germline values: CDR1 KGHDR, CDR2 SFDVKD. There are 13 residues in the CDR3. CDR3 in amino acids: CATSVTGAYEQYF. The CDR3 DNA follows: TGTGCCACCAGTGTAACAGGGGCGTACGAGCAGTACTTC.

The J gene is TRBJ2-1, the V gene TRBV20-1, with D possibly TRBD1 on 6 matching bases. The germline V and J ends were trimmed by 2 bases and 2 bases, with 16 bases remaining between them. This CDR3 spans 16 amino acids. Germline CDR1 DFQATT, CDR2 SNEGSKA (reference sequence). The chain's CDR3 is CSARHFQDRTYNEQFF. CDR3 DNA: TGCAGTGCTAGACATTTCCAGGACAGAACCTACAATGAGCAGTTCTTC.

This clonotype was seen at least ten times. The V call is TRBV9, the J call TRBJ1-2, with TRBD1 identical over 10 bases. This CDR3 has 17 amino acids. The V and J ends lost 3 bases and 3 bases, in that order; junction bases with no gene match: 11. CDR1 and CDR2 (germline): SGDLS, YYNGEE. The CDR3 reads CASSAAPPGTGDYGYTF. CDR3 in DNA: TGTGCCAGCAGCGCCGCCCCCCCCGGGACAGGGGACTATGGCTACACCTTC.

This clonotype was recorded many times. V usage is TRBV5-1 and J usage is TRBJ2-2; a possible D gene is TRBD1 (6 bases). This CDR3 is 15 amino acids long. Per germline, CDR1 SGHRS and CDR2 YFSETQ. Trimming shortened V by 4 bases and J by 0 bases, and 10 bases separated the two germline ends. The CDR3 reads CASSRDTPNTGELFF. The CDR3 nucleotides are TGCGCCAGCAGCCGGGACACGCCGAACACCGGGGAGCTGTTTTTT.

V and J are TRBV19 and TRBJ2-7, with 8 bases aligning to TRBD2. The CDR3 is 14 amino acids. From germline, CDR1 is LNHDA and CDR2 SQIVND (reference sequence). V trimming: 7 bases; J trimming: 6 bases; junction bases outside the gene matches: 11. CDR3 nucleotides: TGTGCCAGTACCCCGAGCGGGAGAACGGCCGAGCAGTACTTC. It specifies CASTPSGRTAEQYF. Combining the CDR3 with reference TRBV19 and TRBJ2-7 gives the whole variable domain DGGITQSPKYLFRKEGQNVTLSCEQNLNHDAMYWYRQDPGQGLRLIYYSQIVNDFQKGDIAEGYSVSREKKESFPLTVTSAQKNPTAFYLCASTPSGRTAEQYFGPGTRLTVT.

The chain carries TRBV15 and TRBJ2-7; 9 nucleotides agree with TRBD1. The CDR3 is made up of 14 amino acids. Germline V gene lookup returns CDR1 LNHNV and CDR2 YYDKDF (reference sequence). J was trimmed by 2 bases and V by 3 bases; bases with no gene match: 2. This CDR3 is CATSSDRGTYEQYF. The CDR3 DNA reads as TGTGCCACCAGCAGCGACAGGGGGACCTACGAGCAGTACTTC.

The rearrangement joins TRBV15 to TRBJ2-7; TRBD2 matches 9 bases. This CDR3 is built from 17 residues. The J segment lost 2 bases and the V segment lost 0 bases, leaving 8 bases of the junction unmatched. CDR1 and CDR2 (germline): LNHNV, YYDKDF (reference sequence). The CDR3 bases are TGTGCCACCAGCAGAGACCCTAGCGGGGAAAGACCCTACGAGCAGTACTTC. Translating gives CATSRDPSGERPYEQYF.

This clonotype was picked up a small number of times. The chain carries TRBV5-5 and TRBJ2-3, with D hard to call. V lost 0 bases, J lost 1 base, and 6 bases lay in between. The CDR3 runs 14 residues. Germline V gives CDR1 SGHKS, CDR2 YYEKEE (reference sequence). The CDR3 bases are TGTGCCAGCAGCTTGGACAGCGGCACAGATACGCAGTATTTT. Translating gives CASSLDSGTDTQYF.

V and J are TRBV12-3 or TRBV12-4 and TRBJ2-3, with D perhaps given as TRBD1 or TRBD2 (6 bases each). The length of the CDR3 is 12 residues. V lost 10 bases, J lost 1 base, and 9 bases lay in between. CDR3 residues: CATRGRTDTQYF. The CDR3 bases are TGTGCCACCCGGGGGCGCACAGATACGCAGTATTTT.

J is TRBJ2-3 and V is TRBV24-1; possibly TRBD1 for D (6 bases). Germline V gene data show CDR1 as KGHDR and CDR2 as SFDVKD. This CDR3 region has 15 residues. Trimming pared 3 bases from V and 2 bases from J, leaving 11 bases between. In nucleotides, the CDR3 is TGTGCCACCAGTGATCTACAGGGTATCACAGATACGCAGTATTTT. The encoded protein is CATSDLQGITDTQYF.

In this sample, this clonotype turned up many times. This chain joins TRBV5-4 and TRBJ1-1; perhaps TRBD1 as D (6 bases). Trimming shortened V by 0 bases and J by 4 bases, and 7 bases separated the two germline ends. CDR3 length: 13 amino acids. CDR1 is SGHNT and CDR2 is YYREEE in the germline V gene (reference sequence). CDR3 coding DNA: TGTGCCAGCAGCTTGGGGGGGCGCACTGAAGCTTTCTTT. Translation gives CASSLGGRTEAFF.

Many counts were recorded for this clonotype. CDR3 DNA sequence: TGCGCCAGCAGCTCCGCTGGTGAGAACTATGGCTACACCTTC. Translating gives CASSSAGENYGYTF. The chain combines TRBV5-1 with TRBJ1-2; no reliable D call. Germline V gene data show CDR1 as SGHRS and CDR2 as YFSETQ. CDR3 length: 14 amino acids. V lost 3 bases and J 2 bases, leaving 11 bases between the germline ends.

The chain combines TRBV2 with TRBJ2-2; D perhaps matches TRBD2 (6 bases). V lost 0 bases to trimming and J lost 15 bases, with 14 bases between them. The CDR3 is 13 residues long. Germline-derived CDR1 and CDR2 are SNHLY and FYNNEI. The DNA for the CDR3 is TGTGCCAGCAGTGAAGCACGGGACTCGGCCTTGTTTTTT. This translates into CASSEARDSALFF.

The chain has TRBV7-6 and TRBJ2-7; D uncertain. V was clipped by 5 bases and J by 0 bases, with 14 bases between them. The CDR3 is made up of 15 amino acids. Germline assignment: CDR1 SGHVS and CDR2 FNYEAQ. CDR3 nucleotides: TGTGCCAGCAGCGTCGAGGCAGCTAGCTCCTACGAGCAGTACTTC. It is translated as CASSVEAASSYEQYF.

This chain's CDR3 is CAISAHQGGGAADTQYF. The CDR3, as DNA: TGTGCCATCAGTGCCCACCAGGGAGGGGGGGCCGCAGATACGCAGTATTTT. V usage is TRBV10-3 and J usage is TRBJ2-3; possible D gene TRBD2, 7 bases. CDR3 size: 17 residues. The V gene lost 4 bases and the J gene lost 4 bases, with 21 bases spanning the gap. Per germline, CDR1 ENHRY and CDR2 SYGVKD.

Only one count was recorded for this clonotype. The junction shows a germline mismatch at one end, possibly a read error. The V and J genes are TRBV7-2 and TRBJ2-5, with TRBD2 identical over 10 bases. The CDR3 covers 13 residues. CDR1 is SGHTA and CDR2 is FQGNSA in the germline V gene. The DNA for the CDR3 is TGTGCCAGCAGCTCCTTGAGAGCGGGGGGGTCCGACTTC. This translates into CASSSLRAGGSDF.

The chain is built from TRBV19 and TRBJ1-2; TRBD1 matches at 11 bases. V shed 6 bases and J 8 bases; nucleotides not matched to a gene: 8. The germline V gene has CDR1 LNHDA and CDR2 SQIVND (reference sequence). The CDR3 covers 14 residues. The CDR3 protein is CASRGTGGRGGYTF. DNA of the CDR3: TGTGCCAGTAGAGGGACAGGGGGAAGGGGAGGCTACACCTTC. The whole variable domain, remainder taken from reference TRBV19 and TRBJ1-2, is DGGITQSPKYLFRKEGQNVTLSCEQNLNHDAMYWYRQDPGQGLRLIYYSQIVNDFQKGDIAEGYSVSREKKESFPLTVTSAQKNPTAFYLCASRGTGGRGGYTFGSGTRLTVV.

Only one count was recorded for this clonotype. The CDR3 is CASSDTGFMNTEAFF. Written as DNA, the CDR3 is TGTGCCAGCAGCGATACAGGGTTTATGAACACTGAAGCTTTCTTT. The chain carries TRBV7-2 and TRBJ1-1, with D perhaps matching TRBD1 (6 bases). The CDR3 has 15 residues. V lost 5 bases and J lost 0, with 13 bases in between. The germline gives CDR1 SGHTA, CDR2 FQGNSA. The full variable domain, in which reference TRBV7-2 and TRBJ1-1 provide the parts outside the CDR3, is GAGVSQSPSNKVTEKGKDVELRCDPISGHTALYWYRQSLGQGLEFLIYFQGNSAPDKSGLPSDRFSAERTGGSVSTLTIQRTQQEDSAVYLCASSDTGFMNTEAFFGQGTRLTVV.

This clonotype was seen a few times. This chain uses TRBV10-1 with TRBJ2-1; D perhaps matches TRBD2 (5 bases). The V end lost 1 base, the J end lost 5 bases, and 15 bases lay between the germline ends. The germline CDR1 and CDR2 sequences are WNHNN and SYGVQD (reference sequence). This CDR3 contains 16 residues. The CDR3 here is CASSEWAGKVDNEQFF. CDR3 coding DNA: TGCGCCAGCAGTGAGTGGGCCGGGAAAGTTGACAATGAGCAGTTCTTC.

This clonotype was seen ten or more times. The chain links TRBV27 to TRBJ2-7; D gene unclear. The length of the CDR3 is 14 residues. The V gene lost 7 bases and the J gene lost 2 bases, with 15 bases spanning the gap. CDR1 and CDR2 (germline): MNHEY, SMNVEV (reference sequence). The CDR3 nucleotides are TGTGCCAGCAACCCCCCGGAGAGACCCTACGAGCAGTACTTC. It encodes CASNPPERPYEQYF.

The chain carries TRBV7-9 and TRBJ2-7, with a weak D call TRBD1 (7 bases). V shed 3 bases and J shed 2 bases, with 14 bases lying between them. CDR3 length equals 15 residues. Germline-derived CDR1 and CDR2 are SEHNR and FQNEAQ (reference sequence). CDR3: CASSLRQGGAYEQYF. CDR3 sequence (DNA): TGTGCCAGCAGCTTGAGACAGGGAGGCGCCTACGAGCAGTACTTC.

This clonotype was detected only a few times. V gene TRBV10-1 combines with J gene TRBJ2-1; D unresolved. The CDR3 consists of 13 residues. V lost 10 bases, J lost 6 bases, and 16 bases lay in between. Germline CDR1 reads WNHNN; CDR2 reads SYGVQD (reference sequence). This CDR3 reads CATQIGVGNEQFF. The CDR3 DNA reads TGCGCCACTCAGATTGGGGTAGGCAATGAGCAGTTCTTC.

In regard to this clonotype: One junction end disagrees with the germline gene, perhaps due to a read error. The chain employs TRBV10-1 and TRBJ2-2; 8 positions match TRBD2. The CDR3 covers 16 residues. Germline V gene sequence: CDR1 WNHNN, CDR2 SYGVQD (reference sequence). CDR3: CASSASGSGNTGELYF. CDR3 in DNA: TGCGCCAGCAGTGCGTCAGGTAGCGGGAACACCGGGGAGCTGTATTTT.